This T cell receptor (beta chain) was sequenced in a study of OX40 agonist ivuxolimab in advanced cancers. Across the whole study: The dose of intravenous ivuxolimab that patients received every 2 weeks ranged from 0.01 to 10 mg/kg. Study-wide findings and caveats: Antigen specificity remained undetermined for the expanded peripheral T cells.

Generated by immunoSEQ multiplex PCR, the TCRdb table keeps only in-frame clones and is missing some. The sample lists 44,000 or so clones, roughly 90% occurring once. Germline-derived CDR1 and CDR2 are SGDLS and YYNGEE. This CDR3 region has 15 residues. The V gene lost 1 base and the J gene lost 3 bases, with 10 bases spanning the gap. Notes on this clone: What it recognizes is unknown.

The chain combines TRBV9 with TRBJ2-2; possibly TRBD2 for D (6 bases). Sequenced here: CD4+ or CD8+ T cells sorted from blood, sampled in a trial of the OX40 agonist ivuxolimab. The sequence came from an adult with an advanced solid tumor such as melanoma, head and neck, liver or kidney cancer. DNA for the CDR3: TGTGCCAGCAGCGTAACGACTAGGGACACCGGGGAGCTGTTTTTT. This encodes CASSVTTRDTGELFF.